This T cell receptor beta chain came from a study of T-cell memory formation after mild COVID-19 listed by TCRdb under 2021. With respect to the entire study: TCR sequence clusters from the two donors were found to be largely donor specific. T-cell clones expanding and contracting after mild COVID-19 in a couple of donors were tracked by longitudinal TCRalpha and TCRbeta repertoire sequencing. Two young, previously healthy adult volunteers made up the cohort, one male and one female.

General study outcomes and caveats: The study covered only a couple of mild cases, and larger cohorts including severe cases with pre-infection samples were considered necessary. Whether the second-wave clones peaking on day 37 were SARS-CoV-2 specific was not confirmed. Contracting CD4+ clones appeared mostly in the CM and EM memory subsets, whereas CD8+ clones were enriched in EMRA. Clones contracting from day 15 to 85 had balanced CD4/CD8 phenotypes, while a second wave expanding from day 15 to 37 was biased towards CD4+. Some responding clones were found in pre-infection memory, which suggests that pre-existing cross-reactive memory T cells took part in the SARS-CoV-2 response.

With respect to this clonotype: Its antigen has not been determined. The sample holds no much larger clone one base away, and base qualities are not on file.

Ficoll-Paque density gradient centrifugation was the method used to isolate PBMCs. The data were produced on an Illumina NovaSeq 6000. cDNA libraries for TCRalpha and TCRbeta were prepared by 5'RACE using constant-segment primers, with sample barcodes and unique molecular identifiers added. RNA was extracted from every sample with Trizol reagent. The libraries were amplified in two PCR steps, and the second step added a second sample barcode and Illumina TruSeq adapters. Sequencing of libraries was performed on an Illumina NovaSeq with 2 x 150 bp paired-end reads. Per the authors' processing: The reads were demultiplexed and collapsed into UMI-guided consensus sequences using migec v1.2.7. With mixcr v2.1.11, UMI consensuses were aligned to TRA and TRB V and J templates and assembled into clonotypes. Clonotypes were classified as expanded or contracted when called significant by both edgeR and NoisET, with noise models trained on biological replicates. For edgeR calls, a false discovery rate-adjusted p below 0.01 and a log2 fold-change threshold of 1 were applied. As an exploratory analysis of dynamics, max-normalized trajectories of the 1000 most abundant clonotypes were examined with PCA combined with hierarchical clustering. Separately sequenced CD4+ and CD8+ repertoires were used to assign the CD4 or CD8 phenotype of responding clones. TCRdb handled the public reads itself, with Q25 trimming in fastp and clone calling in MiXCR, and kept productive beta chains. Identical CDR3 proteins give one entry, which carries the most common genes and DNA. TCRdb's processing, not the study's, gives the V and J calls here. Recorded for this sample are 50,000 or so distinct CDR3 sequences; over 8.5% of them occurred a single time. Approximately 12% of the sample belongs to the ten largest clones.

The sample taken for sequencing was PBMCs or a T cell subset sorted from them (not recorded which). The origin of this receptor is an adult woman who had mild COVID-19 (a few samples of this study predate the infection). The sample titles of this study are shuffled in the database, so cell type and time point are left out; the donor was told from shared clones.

At the DNA level, the sequence is TGTGCCAGCAGTGGGTGGGGGGCGGCCGGGGAGCTGTTTTTT. This gives the protein CASSGWGAAGELFF. The V gene is TRBV2 and the J gene is TRBJ2-2; the D region may be TRBD1 or TRBD2, each matching 6 bases equally. V loses 4 bases of germline sequence and J loses 6 bases, and the interval between the two ends is 12 bases. As encoded in the germline V gene, CDR1 is SNHLY while CDR2 is FYNNEI. Measured from the cysteine to the phenylalanine, the CDR3 is 14 residues long. Of all the DNA, just the CDR3 is kept, 42 bases in frame from base 1.